The rows below give T cell receptor beta chains drawn from one sample of a study of T cell responses to AZD1222 COVID-19 vaccine. This table comes from immunoSEQ multiplex PCR, and its TCRdb copy is limited to in-frame clones, with some not included. The sample gives 70,000 to 95,000 clones, over 75% of which show up once; 20% to 25% is in the top ten. This specimen was peripheral blood, taken on day 0 of AZD1222 vaccination. Source of these receptors: an adult in good health. Both conserved end residues are part of each CDR3. Fields, in order: D gene, clone size, J gene, V gene, CDR3 DNA, CDR3 protein. D genes are given only for firm matches. The listing skips clone size in some rows; elsewhere it reads once, few, many or a size class.

d_gene: TRBD1; abundance: -; j_gene: TRBJ1-3; v_gene: TRBV29-1; CDR3nt: TGCAGCGTTGCCGACAGGGGGCCAAGCTCTGGAAACACCATATATTTT; CDR3aa: CSVADRGPSSGNTIYF
d_gene: -; abundance: -; j_gene: TRBJ2-4; v_gene: TRBV30; CDR3nt: TGTGCCTGCACGACCCGGGGCCGGCACAAAAACATTCAGTACTTC; CDR3aa: CACTTRGRHKNIQYF
d_gene: TRBD1; abundance: -; j_gene: TRBJ1-1; v_gene: TRBV5-4; CDR3nt: TGTGCCAGCAGAGAACAGGGACAGAGCACTGAAGCTTTCTTT; CDR3aa: CASREQGQSTEAFF
d_gene: -; abundance: -; j_gene: TRBJ1-4; v_gene: TRBV28; CDR3nt: TGTGCCAGCTGGAGCCCCGCAGGGGAAATGCGTGAAAAACTGTTTTTT; CDR3aa: CASWSPAGEMREKLFF
d_gene: -; abundance: -; j_gene: TRBJ2-4; v_gene: TRBV6-5; CDR3nt: TGTGCCAGCAGTTTGGGGGACCCGAACATTCAGTACTTC; CDR3aa: CASSLGDPNIQYF
d_gene: -; abundance: -; j_gene: TRBJ1-5; v_gene: TRBV30; CDR3nt: TGTGCCTGGAGTGTGGGGGCGAGTCAGCCCCAGCATTTT; CDR3aa: CAWSVGASQPQHF
d_gene: -; abundance: few; j_gene: TRBJ2-7; v_gene: TRBV10-2; CDR3nt: TGCGCCAGCAGTGAGTTTGTTCGGGGATACGAGCAGTACTTC; CDR3aa: CASSEFVRGYEQYF
d_gene: TRBD1; abundance: once; j_gene: TRBJ1-6; v_gene: TRBV5-8; CDR3nt: TGTGCCAGCAGCTTAGGACAGGGTTATAATTCACCCCTCCACTTT; CDR3aa: CASSLGQGYNSPLHF
d_gene: -; abundance: -; j_gene: TRBJ1-4; v_gene: TRBV5-1; CDR3nt: TGCGCCATCTTAGGTGAAAAACTGTTTTTT; CDR3aa: CAILGEKLFF
d_gene: -; abundance: -; j_gene: TRBJ1-1; v_gene: TRBV2; CDR3nt: TGTGCCAGCAGACTCAAACGGGACCCTATTGAAGCTTTCTTT; CDR3aa: CASRLKRDPIEAFF
d_gene: -; abundance: -; j_gene: TRBJ1-2; v_gene: TRBV19; CDR3nt: TGTGCCAGTAGTGCTCAGGGGACTGGTGGTGGCTACACCTTC; CDR3aa: CASSAQGTGGGYTF
d_gene: -; abundance: -; j_gene: TRBJ2-7; v_gene: TRBV7-2; CDR3nt: TGTGCCAGCAGCGCCCGCTCCTACGAGCAGTACTTC; CDR3aa: CASSARSYEQYF
d_gene: TRBD1; abundance: -; j_gene: TRBJ1-2; v_gene: TRBV19; CDR3nt: TGTGCCAGTAGTATCCCTTACAGGGGCGATTACTATGGCTACACCTTC; CDR3aa: CASSIPYRGDYYGYTF
d_gene: TRBD1; abundance: -; j_gene: TRBJ2-7; v_gene: TRBV6-6; CDR3nt: TGTGCCAGCAGACCCGGGACAGGGTACTACGAGCAGTACTTC; CDR3aa: CASRPGTGYYEQYF
d_gene: TRBD2; abundance: -; j_gene: TRBJ2-3; v_gene: TRBV19; CDR3nt: TGTGCCAGTAGTCCTTCCCCCCGACTAGCGGTGAGCACAGATACGCAGTATTTT; CDR3aa: CASSPSPRLAVSTDTQYF